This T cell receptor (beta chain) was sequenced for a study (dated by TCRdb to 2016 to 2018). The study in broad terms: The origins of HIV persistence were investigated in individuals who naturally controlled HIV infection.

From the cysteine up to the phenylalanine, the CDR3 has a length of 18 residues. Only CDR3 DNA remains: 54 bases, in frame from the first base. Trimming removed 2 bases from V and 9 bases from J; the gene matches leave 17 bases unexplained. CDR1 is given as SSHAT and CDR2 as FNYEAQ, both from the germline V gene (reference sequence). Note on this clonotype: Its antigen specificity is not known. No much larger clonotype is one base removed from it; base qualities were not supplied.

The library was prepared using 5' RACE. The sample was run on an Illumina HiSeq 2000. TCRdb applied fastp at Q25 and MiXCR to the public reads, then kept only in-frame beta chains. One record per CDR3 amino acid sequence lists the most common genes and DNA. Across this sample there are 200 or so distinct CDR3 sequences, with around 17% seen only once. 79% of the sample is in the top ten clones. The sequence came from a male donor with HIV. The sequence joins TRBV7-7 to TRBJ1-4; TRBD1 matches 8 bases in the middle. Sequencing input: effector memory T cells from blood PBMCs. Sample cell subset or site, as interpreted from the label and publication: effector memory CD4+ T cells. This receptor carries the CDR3 CASSLFNPARQGLKKLFF. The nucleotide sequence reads TGTGCCAGCAGCTTATTTAACCCCGCACGACAGGGGTTAAAAAAACTGTTTTTT.